Presented here are 9 T cell receptor beta chains from one specimen sequenced in a study of CD8 T cells in Susac syndrome. RNA in amounts of about 0.45 to 1 ug was reverse transcribed with random hexamers. TCRdb ran MiXCR on the immunoSEQ multiplex PCR reads and lists one entry per CDR3 protein. The sample includes 150,000 to 200,000 distinct CDR3 sequences, approximately 95% of them seen just once. The specimen was CD8+ T cells from PBMCs. These receptors were obtained from a human donor with multiple sclerosis.

The chain is built from TRBV12-3 or TRBV12-4 and TRBJ1-2; TRBD1 matches at 11 bases. The V gene end was trimmed by 4 bases and the J gene end by 7 bases; junction bases not matched to a gene: 2. The CDR3 length is 13 residues. The DNA of the CDR3 is TGTGCCAGCAGTTCGGGACAGGGGGTTGGCTACACCTTC. This translates into CASSSGQGVGYTF.

This chain joins TRBV21-1 and TRBJ1-2; the tabulated D call, TRBD1, remains unverified against the DNA. TRBV21-1 corresponds to a pseudogene. The CDR3 consists of 15 residues. This chain's CDR3 is CASSESGNVDYGYTF. CDR3 nucleotide sequence: TGTGCCAGCAGCGAATCCGGGAACGTTGACTATGGCTACACCTTC.

Written as DNA, the CDR3 is TGTGCCAGCAGTTTAACACAGGGGGCAATCGAGCAGTACTTC. This translates into CASSLTQGAIEQYF. The chain links TRBV27 to TRBJ2-7, with 9 bases that match TRBD1. Germline assignment: CDR1 MNHEY and CDR2 SMNVEV (reference sequence). Trimming removed 2 bases from V and 6 bases from J; junction bases left unmatched: 5. This CDR3 is built from 14 residues.

The rearrangement links TRBV5-1 to TRBJ2-5, with TRBD1 matching over 7 bases. Per the germline V gene, CDR1 is SGHRS and CDR2 is YFSETQ. CDR3 length: 15 residues. J gave up 5 bases and V 2 bases, and 9 bases lay outside the gene matches. CDR3 sequence: CASSFGQAYEETQYF. CDR3 DNA: TGCGCCAGCAGCTTCGGACAGGCTTATGAGGAGACCCAGTACTTC.

This chain uses TRBV20-1 with TRBJ2-1; 8 bases align to TRBD2. J lost 5 bases, V lost 1 base, and 4 bases had no gene match. The CDR3 totals 14 residues. CDR1 and CDR2 from the germline V gene are DFQATT and SNEGSKA (reference sequence). The CDR3 sequence: CSARGTSIHNEQFF. Here the CDR3 DNA reads TGCAGTGCTAGAGGGACTAGCATCCACAATGAGCAGTTCTTC.

As DNA, the CDR3 is TGCAGCGGGTCTCCTAGGCAAGTCGGTGAGCAGTTCTTC. Translation: CSGSPRQVGEQFF. The J gene is TRBJ2-1, the V gene TRBV29-1; D is unclear. Germline V gives CDR1 SQVTM, CDR2 ANQGSEA. This CDR3 spans 13 amino acids. The ends were cut back, 7 bases at V and 9 bases at J, with 19 bases in the middle.

This chain links TRBV3-1 with TRBJ2-7, with a weak D call TRBD1 (5 bases). Trimming cost V 0 bases and J 4 bases, with 16 bases left between them. CDR1 is LGHDT and CDR2 is YNNKEL in the germline V gene (reference sequence). CDR3 length: 16 residues. CDR3 region: CASSQDRVGEGYEQYF. The CDR3 nucleotides read TGTGCCAGCAGCCAAGATCGAGTAGGGGAAGGATACGAGCAGTACTTC.

The J gene is TRBJ2-1, the V gene TRBV29-1, with 10 positions matching TRBD1. CDR3 length: 13 amino acids. The trim removed 7 bases at V and 8 bases at J, leaving 8 bases unmatched. Per germline, CDR1 SQVTM and CDR2 ANQGSEA. In DNA, the CDR3 is TGCAGCGCCCTGGGACAGGGGATCGATGAGCAGTTCTTC. It specifies CSALGQGIDEQFF.

The chain has TRBV20-1 and TRBJ2-7; D gene uncertain. The CDR3 is 14 amino acids. V was clipped by 0 bases and J by 0 bases, with 9 bases between them. Looked up from germline, CDR1 is DFQATT and CDR2 is SNEGSKA (reference sequence). The CDR3 DNA reads as TGCAGTGCTAGAGACTTGAACATCTCCTACGAGCAGTACTTC. It encodes CSARDLNISYEQYF.